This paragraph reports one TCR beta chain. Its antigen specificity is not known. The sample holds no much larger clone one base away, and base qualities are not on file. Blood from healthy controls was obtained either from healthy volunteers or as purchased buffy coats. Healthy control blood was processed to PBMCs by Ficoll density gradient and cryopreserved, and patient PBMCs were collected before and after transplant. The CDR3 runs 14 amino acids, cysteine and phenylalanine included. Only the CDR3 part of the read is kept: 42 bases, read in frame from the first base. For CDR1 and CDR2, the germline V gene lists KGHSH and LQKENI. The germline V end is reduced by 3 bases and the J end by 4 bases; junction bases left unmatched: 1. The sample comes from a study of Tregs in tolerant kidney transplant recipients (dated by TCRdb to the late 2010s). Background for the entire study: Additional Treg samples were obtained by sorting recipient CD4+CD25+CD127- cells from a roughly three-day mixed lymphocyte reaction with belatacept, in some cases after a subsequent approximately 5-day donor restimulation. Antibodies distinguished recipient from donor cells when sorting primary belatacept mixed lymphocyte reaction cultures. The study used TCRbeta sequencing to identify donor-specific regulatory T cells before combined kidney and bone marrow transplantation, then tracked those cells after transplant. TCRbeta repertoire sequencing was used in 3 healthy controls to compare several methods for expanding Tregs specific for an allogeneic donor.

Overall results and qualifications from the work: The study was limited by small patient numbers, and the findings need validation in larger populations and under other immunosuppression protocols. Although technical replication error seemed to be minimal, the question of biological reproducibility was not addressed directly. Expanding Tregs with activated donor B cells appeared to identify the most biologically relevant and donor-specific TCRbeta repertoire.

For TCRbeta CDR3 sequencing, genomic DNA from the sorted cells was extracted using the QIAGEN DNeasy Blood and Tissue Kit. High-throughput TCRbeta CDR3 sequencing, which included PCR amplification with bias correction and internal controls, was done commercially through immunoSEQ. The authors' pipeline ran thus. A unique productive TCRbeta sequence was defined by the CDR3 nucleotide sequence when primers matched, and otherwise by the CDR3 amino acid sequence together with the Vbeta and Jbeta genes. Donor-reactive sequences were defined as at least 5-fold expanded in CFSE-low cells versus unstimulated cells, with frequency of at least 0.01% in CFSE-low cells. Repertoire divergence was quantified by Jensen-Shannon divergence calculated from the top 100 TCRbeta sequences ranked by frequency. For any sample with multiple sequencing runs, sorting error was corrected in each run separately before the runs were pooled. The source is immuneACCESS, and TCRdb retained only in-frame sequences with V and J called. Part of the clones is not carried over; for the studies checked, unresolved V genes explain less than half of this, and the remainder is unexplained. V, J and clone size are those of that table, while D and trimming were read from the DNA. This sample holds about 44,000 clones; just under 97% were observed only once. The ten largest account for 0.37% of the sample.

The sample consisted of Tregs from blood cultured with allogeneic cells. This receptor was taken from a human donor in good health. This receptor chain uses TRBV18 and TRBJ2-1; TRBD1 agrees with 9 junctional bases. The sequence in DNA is TGTGCCAGCTCACCGGGACAGGGATACAATGAGCAGTTCTTC. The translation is CASSPGQGYNEQFF.